This T cell receptor beta chain was profiled in a study of T cell clones after liver transplantation. Looked up from germline, CDR1 is SGHVS and CDR2 is FNYEAQ. CDR3 length: 13 residues. V gave up 3 bases and J gave up 2 bases, with 8 bases separating them. Here immunoSEQ multiplex PCR was the method, and the copy in TCRdb shows in-frame clones only, minus some. The data hold 55,000 to 75,000 clones, with about 92% observed a single time. The clonotype was recovered from a human patient who received a liver transplant. These T cells may partly come from the graft donor. The chain employs TRBV7-6 and TRBJ2-7; D might be TRBD1 or TRBD2, each matching 5 bases. Source: CD4+ T cells from blood, taken approximately 25 months after liver transplant. CDR3 DNA sequence: TGTGCCAGCAGCTTGTTGGGGGCCTACGAGCAGTACTTC. It is translated as CASSLLGAYEQYF.